What follows are 8 T cell receptor beta chains derived from one specimen sequenced in a study of vaccination effects on CD4 cells after COVID-19. These receptors have no identified antigens. The data were produced by immunoSEQ multiplex PCR, yet TCRdb's version contains in-frame clones alone and is incomplete. The sample has roughly 23,000 clones, 55% to 75% seen once. The ViraFEST assay expanded antigen-specific CD4+ T cells with viral peptide pools before sequencing. CD4+ T cells were isolated after less than 12 days of culture. Nucleocapsid antibodies were negative in the vaccine recipients, who had never had SARS-CoV-2 infection. Sequencing used CD4+ T cells from PBMCs cultured with HCoV-NL63 spike peptides, obtained before COVID-19 vaccination. Receptors originate from a human donor who received a COVID-19 vaccine.

The chain joins TRBV2 to TRBJ2-3; 8 bases agree with TRBD2. The CDR3 sequence is 15 residues long. The germline gives CDR1 SNHLY, CDR2 FYNNEI. V lost 6 bases to trimming and J lost 3 bases; unmatched junction nucleotides: 8. This CDR3 reads CASSVSGRITDTQYF. In DNA form, the CDR3 reads TGTGCCAGCAGCGTAAGCGGGAGAATAACAGATACGCAGTATTTT.

The chain links TRBV10-3 to TRBJ2-7; D is uncertain. The ends were cut back, 2 bases at V and 2 bases at J, with 10 bases in the middle. CDR1 is ENHRY, CDR2 SYGVKD, per germline. This CDR3 comprises 14 residues. CDR3 sequence (DNA): TGTGCCATCAGTGAGCTTGACATTGCCTACGAGCAGTACTTC. Its protein is CAISELDIAYEQYF.

V usage is TRBV6-4 and J usage is TRBJ2-2; TRBD2 aligns across 9 bases. V trimming: 4 bases; J trimming: 2 bases; junction bases outside the gene matches: 2. Germline CDR1 and CDR2: MRHNA and SNTAGT. This CDR3 has 15 amino acids. The CDR3 bases are TGTGCCAGCAGTGGACTAGCGGATAACACCGGGGAGCTGTTTTTT. Its translation is CASSGLADNTGELFF.

This clone was seen a handful of times. The gene calls are TRBV19 and TRBJ1-3; D is ambiguous. The CDR3 has 14 amino acids. V was pared by 7 bases and J by 0 bases, with 10 bases between. Germline lookup yields CDR1 LNHDA and CDR2 SQIVND (reference sequence). For the CDR3, the DNA is TGTGCCAGTATCGACGGGAGCTCTGGAAACACCATATATTTT. It translates to CASIDGSSGNTIYF.

The chain is built from TRBV5-1 and TRBJ1-2, with 7 bases aligning to TRBD1. V dropped 0 bases and J dropped 4; count of bases not matched to a gene: 3. This CDR3 has 14 amino acids. The V gene's germline CDR1 is SGHRS and CDR2 YFSETQ. The CDR3: CASSLEGTAYGYTF. The CDR3 region has the DNA TGCGCCAGCAGCTTGGAGGGGACAGCCTATGGCTACACCTTC.

The rearrangement joins TRBV28 to TRBJ1-5; no reliable D call. The germline gives CDR1 MDHEN, CDR2 SYDVKM. CDR3 size: 19 residues. The V and J ends lost 3 bases and 2 bases respectively, with 23 bases between them. This CDR3 reads CASSLEAKALRAGNQPQHF. In DNA form, the CDR3 reads TGTGCCAGCAGTTTGGAGGCAAAGGCCCTACGGGCGGGCAATCAGCCCCAGCATTTT.

V and J are TRBV19 and TRBJ1-2, with TRBD1 matching 7 bases. The CDR3 has 14 amino acids. Unmatched junction bases numbered 4, after V lost 4 bases and J lost 2 bases. Germline CDR1 and CDR2: LNHDA and SQIVND (reference sequence). CDR3 amino acids: CASSTRQGNYGYTF. For the CDR3, the DNA is TGTGCCAGTAGTACGCGACAGGGAAACTATGGCTACACCTTC.

This rearrangement joins TRBV4-2 to TRBJ1-4, with D maybe TRBD1 (6 bases). Trimming took 2 bases from V and 2 from J, leaving 9 bases between them. The CDR3 runs to 15 residues. The germline gives CDR1 LGHNA, CDR2 YNFKEQ. The DNA of the CDR3 is TGTGCCAGCAGCCAACCGGGACACACTAATGAAAAACTGTTTTTT. Protein product: CASSQPGHTNEKLFF.